Each of the 10 T cell receptor beta chains below was sequenced from the same sample in a study of prognosis after radiotherapy for stage I lung cancer. Starting from genomic DNA, TCR beta CDR3 was amplified through two-round multiplex PCR. First-round PCR used primers specific to each TRBV and TRBJ gene. TCRdb itself ran the multiplex PCR reads through MiXCR, one entry per CDR3 protein. This table has 14,000 or so distinct CDR3 sequences, around 27% appearing once. The specimen was PBMCs, collected before or after stereotactic body radiation therapy (not recorded which). The receptors were gathered from a donor over 45 with non-small cell lung cancer.

This clonotype is deemed medium-sized. The gene calls are TRBV6-5 and TRBJ2-3; TRBD2 is a possible D gene (6 bases). This CDR3 spans 14 amino acids. CDR1 and CDR2 (germline): MNHEY, SVGAGI. V lost 2 bases and J lost 2, with 8 bases in between. CDR3 sequence: CASSYGGNTDTQYF. The CDR3 DNA reads TGTGCCAGCAGTTACGGGGGGAACACAGATACGCAGTATTTT.

This clonotype has ten or more counts. The rearrangement uses TRBV28 and TRBJ2-5, with D tentatively TRBD2 (5 bases). The CDR3 length is 14 residues. Germline V lookup: CDR1 MDHEN, CDR2 SYDVKM. V gave up 3 bases and J gave up 5 bases, with 13 bases separating them. The DNA of the CDR3 is TGTGCCAGCAGTTTTGCGGGTAGCGTGGAGACCCAGTACTTC. This encodes CASSFAGSVETQYF.

This clonotype was detected many times. J is TRBJ1-5 and V is TRBV12-3 or TRBV12-4, with D perhaps matching TRBD1 (6 bases). The V and J ends lost 5 bases and 10 bases respectively, with 21 bases between them. The CDR3 totals 15 residues. This chain's CDR3 is CASSLTGTTPGPQHF. The DNA for the CDR3 is TGTGCCAGCAGTCTCACCGGGACAACACCAGGACCCCAGCATTTT.

Turning to this clonotype: A junction end diverges from the germline sequence, so it may reflect a read error. The V and J genes are TRBV5-1 and TRBJ2-2; 8 nucleotides agree with TRBD1. Germline V lookup: CDR1 SGHRS, CDR2 YFSETQ. This CDR3 is 15 amino acids long. CDR3 bases: TGCGCCAGCAGCCTTTACAGGGGGTTTTCCGGGGAACTGTTTTTT. This translates into CASSLYRGFSGELFF.

This clonotype came up many times. Germline is not matched at one junction end, which may reflect a read error. The rearrangement joins TRBV15 to TRBJ1-1; D uncertain. The CDR3 consists of 12 residues. Germline loops: CDR1 LNHNV, CDR2 YYDKDF (reference sequence). In DNA, the CDR3 is TGTGCCACCAGCATCCAGAACACTGATGCTTTCTTT. Protein sequence: CATSIQNTDAFF.

This clonotype has ten or more counts. The chain recombines TRBV5-5 with TRBJ2-7, with 12 bases fitting TRBD2. Germline V gene sequence: CDR1 SGHKS, CDR2 YYEKEE (reference sequence). V was pared by 4 bases and J by 7 bases, with 12 bases of the junction left unmatched. The CDR3 covers 16 residues. The CDR3 bases are TGTGCCAGCAGCAAAAGCCTAGCGGGGGGGCCGGGAGAGCAGTACTTC. Translated, it gives CASSKSLAGGPGEQYF.

This rearrangement joins TRBV11-2 to TRBJ2-2; 16 bases are shared with TRBD2. This CDR3 spans 18 amino acids. V dropped 5 bases and J dropped 10; count of bases not matched to a gene: 13. Per the germline V gene, CDR1 is SGHAT and CDR2 is FQNNGV. The CDR3 nucleotides read TGTGCCAGCAGCCAACACACGGGACTAGCGGGAGGGCCGGAGGAGCTGTTTTTT. Translated, it gives CASSQHTGLAGGPEELFF.

This sequence joins TRBV24-1 and TRBJ1-2, with D possibly being TRBD1 (5 bases). The CDR3 spans 12 residues. Germline CDR1 is KGHDR and CDR2 is SFDVKD. V lost 12 bases and J lost 5, with 15 bases in between. The CDR3 loop is CAPIQGTYGYTF. For the CDR3, the DNA is TGTGCCCCCATCCAGGGAACATATGGCTACACCTTC.

Points on this clonotype: The junction departs from the called germline gene at one end, perhaps through a read error. This chain connects TRBV27 to TRBJ2-2, with TRBD1 identical over 7 bases. Germline loops: CDR1 MNHEY, CDR2 SMNVEV (reference sequence). The CDR3 runs 14 residues. The CDR3 nucleotides are TGTGCCAGCAGTTCACAGGGGTCCACCGGGGATCTGTTTTTT. Amino acids: CASSSQGSTGDLFF.

This clonotype is medium-sized. V and J are TRBV11-3 and TRBJ2-2; 9 positions match TRBD2. Germline loops: CDR1 SGHNT, CDR2 YENEEA. Losses at the gene ends were 5 bases for V and 6 bases for J; bases not matched to a gene: 10. CDR3 size: 16 residues. CDR3 sequence (DNA): TGTGCCAGCAGCCCTCGTTTTAGCGGGAGACCCGGGGAGCTGTTTTTT. As protein: CASSPRFSGRPGELFF.